What follows are 5 T cell receptor beta chains derived from one specimen sequenced in a study of blood T cell repertoires in COVID-19. The assay was immunoSEQ multiplex PCR, and TCRdb's table has in-frame clones only and misses some. The table includes roughly 100,000 clones, more than 90% detected once. Material for sequencing was peripheral blood. The receptors come from a woman aged 50 to 60 with COVID-19, enrolled during active disease.

The chain links TRBV7-2 to TRBJ1-4; possible D gene TRBD1, 5 bases. V lost 4 bases and J 7 bases, leaving 16 bases between the germline ends. This CDR3 has 15 amino acids. Germline lookup yields CDR1 SGHTA and CDR2 FQGNSA. CDR3 in amino acids: CASSSRVPRSEKLFF. CDR3 bases: TGTGCCAGCAGCTCCAGGGTCCCTCGGAGTGAAAAACTGTTTTTT. The whole variable domain, filled in from reference TRBV7-2 and TRBJ1-4, reads GAGVSQSPSNKVTEKGKDVELRCDPISGHTALYWYRQSLGQGLEFLIYFQGNSAPDKSGLPSDRFSAERTGGSVSTLTIQRTQQEDSAVYLCASSSRVPRSEKLFFGSGTQLSVL.

This chain links TRBV5-5 with TRBJ2-3; D is possibly TRBD2 (7 bases). Germline CDR1 and CDR2: SGHKS and YYEKEE (reference sequence). The CDR3 is 17 amino acids. The V end lost 2 bases, the J end lost 3 bases, and 19 bases lay between the germline ends. The DNA for the CDR3 is TGTGCCAGCAGCTTAGGGAGGGGACAAGGTAGAACAGATACGCAGTATTTT. Translated, it gives CASSLGRGQGRTDTQYF.

The chain combines TRBV30 with TRBJ1-3; D is ambiguous. The germline gives CDR1 GTSNPN, CDR2 SVGIG (reference sequence). CDR3 length equals 14 residues. The V end was cut by 1 base, the J end by 0 bases, with 7 bases between. CDR3 loop: CAWSGHPSGNTIYF. DNA for the CDR3: TGTGCCTGGAGTGGGCACCCCTCTGGAAACACCATATATTTT.

The chain's CDR3 is CSVITGSEQYV. The CDR3 DNA reads as TGCAGTGTTATAACAGGGAGCGAGCAGTACGTC. The gene calls are TRBV20-1 and TRBJ2-7; TRBD1 is a possible D gene (6 bases). V lost 7 bases to trimming and J lost 6 bases, with 13 bases between them. The germline V gene has CDR1 DFQATT and CDR2 SNEGSKA (reference sequence). The CDR3 is 11 residues long.

The V call is TRBV20-1, the J call TRBJ1-1; 7 nucleotides agree with TRBD1. Germline V CDR1 and CDR2: DFQATT, SNEGSKA (reference sequence). J was trimmed by 0 bases and V by 3 bases; bases with no gene match: 4. The CDR3 runs 14 residues. The CDR3 DNA reads as TGCAGTGCTAGTGAGGGGGCCCTGAACACTGAAGCTTTCTTT. Encoded protein: CSASEGALNTEAFF.